This paragraph covers one T cell receptor beta chain sequence. The antigen is undetermined. Germline CDR1 SGHRS, CDR2 YFSETQ. The CDR3 spans 14 residues. V was pared by 0 bases and J by 8 bases, with 11 bases between. This sample was taken from a study of OX40 agonist ivuxolimab in advanced cancers. On the study more broadly: Hepatocellular carcinoma, melanoma, renal cell or head and neck cancer occurred in dose-escalation patients. Broader study findings: The average count of expanded clones was higher among CD8+ T cells than among CD4+.

Assay used: immunoSEQ multiplex PCR; TCRdb lists only in-frame clones, some missing. The sample lists some 59,000 clones, 65% to 90% seen once, with about 3.7% in the top ten. At baseline, cycle 4 day 1, and cycle 7 day 1, blood was sampled. Source: CD4+ or CD8+ T cells sorted from blood, taken in a trial of the OX40 agonist ivuxolimab. This chain joins TRBV5-1 and TRBJ1-4, with D possibly TRBD1 on 5 matching bases. The clonotype comes from an adult with an advanced solid tumor such as melanoma, head and neck, liver or kidney cancer. The CDR3 region is CASSLDSWGEKLFF. In DNA form, the CDR3 reads TGCGCCAGCAGCTTGGACAGCTGGGGGGAAAAACTGTTTTTT.